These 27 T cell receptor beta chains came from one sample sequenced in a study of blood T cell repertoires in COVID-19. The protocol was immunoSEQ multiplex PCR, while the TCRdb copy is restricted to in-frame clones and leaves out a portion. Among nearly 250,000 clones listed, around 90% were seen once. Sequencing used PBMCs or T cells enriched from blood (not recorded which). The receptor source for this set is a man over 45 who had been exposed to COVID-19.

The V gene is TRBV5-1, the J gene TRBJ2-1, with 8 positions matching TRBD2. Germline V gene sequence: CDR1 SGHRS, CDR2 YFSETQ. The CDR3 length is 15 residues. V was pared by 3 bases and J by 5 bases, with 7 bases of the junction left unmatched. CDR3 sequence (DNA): TGCGCCAGCAGCTCGTCTAGCGGGCCCCACAATGAGCAGTTCTTC. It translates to CASSSSSGPHNEQFF.

CDR3 in DNA: TGCGCCAGCAGCTTTTCAGGGTTGAACACTGAAGCTTTCTTT. Its translation is CASSFSGLNTEAFF. V usage is TRBV5-1 and J usage is TRBJ1-1; the D gene is possibly TRBD1 (5 bases). V was shortened by 2 bases and J by 0 bases, with 8 bases between the two germline ends. CDR3 length: 14 amino acids. Germline values: CDR1 SGHRS, CDR2 YFSETQ.

The CDR3 protein is CASSLARGDPATYEQYF. DNA for the CDR3: TGTGCCAGCAGCTTAGCCAGGGGGGACCCAGCGACTTACGAGCAGTACTTC. The rearrangement joins TRBV7-9 to TRBJ2-7, with D possibly TRBD1 on 7 matching bases. This CDR3 is built from 17 residues. Trimming cost V 0 bases and J 4 bases, with 19 bases left between them. Germline CDR1 is SEHNR and CDR2 is FQNEAQ (reference sequence).

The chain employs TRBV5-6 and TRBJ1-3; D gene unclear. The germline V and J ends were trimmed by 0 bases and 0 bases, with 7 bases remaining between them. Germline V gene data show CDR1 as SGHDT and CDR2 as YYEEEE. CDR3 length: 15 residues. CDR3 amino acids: CASSLVQSSGNTIYF. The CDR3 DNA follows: TGTGCCAGCAGCTTGGTACAGAGCTCTGGAAACACCATATATTTT. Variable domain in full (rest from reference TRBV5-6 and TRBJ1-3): DAGVTQSPTHLIKTRGQQVTLRCSPKSGHDTVSWYQQALGQGPQFIFQYYEEEERQRGNFPDRFSGHQFPNYSSELNVNALLLGDSALYLCASSLVQSSGNTIYFGEGSWLTVV.

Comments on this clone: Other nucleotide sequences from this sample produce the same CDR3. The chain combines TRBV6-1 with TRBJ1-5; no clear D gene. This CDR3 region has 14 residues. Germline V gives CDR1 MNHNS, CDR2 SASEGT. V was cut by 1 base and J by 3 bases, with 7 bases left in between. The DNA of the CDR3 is TGTGCCAGCAGTGAAGAACAGCTCAATCAGCCCCAGCATTTT. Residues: CASSEEQLNQPQHF.

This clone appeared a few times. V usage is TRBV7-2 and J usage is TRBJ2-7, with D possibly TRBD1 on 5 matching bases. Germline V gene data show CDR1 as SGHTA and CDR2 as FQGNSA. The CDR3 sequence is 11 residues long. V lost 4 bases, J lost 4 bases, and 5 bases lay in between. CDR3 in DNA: TGTGCCAGCAGCTACAGGTACGAGCAGTACGTC. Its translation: CASSYRYEQYV.

The CDR3 DNA follows: TGTGCCAGCAGCTCGCCCGGACAGGGGTTTGGCTACACCTTC. Amino acid sequence: CASSSPGQGFGYTF. The chain combines TRBV28 with TRBJ1-2; 9 bases are shared with TRBD1. The V gene end was trimmed by 6 bases and the J gene end by 7 bases; junction bases not matched to a gene: 9. Germline-derived CDR1 and CDR2 are MDHEN and SYDVKM. The CDR3 is 14 residues long.

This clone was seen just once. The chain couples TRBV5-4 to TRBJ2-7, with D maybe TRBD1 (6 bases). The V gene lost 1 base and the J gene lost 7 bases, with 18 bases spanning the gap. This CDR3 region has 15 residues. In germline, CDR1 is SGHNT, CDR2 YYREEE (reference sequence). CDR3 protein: CASSLYSAGAGEQYF. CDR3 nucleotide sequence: TGTGCCAGCAGCTTGTACAGCGCAGGGGCTGGGGAGCAGTACTTC.

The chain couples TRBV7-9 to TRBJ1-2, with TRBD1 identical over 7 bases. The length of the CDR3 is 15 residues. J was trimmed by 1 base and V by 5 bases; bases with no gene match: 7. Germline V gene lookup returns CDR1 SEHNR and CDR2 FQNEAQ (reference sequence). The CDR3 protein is CASSGRTGYNYGYTF. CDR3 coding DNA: TGTGCCAGCAGCGGACGGACAGGATATAACTATGGCTACACCTTC. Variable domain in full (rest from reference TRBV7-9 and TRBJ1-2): DTGVSQNPRHKITKRGQNVTFRCDPISEHNRLYWYRQTLGQGPEFLTYFQNEAQLEKSRLLSDRFSAERPKGSFSTLEIQRTEQGDSAMYLCASSGRTGYNYGYTFGSGTRLTVV.

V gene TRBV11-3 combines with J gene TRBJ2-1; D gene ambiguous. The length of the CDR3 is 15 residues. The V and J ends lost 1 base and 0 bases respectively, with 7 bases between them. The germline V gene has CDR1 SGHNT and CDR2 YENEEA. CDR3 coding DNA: TGTGCCAGCAGCTTAGGAGGTCCCTCCTACAATGAGCAGTTCTTC. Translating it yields CASSLGGPSYNEQFF.

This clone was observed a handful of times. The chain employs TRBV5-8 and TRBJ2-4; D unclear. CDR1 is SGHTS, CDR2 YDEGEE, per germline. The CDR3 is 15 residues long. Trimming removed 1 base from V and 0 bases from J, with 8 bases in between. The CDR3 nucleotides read TGTGCCAGCAGCTTGATCCGGTTAGCCAAAAACATTCAGTACTTC. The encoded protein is CASSLIRLAKNIQYF. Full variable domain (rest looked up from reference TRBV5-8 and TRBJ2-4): EAGVTQSPTHLIKTRGQQATLRCSPISGHTSVYWYQQALGLGLQFLLWYDEGEERNRGNFPPRFSGRQFPNYSSELNVNALELEDSALYLCASSLIRLAKNIQYFGAGTRLSVL.

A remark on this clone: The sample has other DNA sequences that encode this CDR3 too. CDR3 DNA: TGCGCCAGCAGCTTGGACAGCCAGAACACTGAAGCTTTCTTT. This translates into CASSLDSQNTEAFF. This rearrangement joins TRBV5-1 to TRBJ1-1, with D hard to call. The CDR3 loop spans 14 amino acids. CDR1 and CDR2 (germline): SGHRS, YFSETQ. Trimming removed 0 bases from V and 1 base from J, with 7 bases in between. Full variable domain (outside the CDR3, taken from reference TRBV5-1 and TRBJ1-1): KAGVTQTPRYLIKTRGQQVTLSCSPISGHRSVSWYQQTPGQGLQFLFEYFSETQRNKGNFPGRFSGRQFSNSRSEMNVSTLELGDSALYLCASSLDSQNTEAFFGQGTRLTVV.

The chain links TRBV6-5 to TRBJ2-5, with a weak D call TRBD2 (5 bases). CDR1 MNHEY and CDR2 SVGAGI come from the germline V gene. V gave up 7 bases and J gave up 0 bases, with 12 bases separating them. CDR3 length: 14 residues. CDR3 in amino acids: CASNPAGYQETQYF. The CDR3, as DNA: TGTGCCAGCAATCCCGCGGGCTACCAAGAGACCCAGTACTTC.

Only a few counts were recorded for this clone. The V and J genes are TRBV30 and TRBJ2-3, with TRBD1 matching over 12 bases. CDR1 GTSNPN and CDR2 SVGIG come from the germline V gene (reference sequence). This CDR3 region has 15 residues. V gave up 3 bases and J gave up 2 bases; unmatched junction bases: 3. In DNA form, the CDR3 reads TGTGCCTGGAGGGGACAGGGGGCTAACACAGATACGCAGTATTTT. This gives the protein CAWRGQGANTDTQYF.

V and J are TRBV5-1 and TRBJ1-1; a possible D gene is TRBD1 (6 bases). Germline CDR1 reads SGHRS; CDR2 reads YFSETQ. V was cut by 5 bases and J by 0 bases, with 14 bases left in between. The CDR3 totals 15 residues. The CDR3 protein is CASSAGDRMNTEAFF. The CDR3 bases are TGCGCCAGCAGTGCGGGCGACAGGATGAACACTGAAGCTTTCTTT.

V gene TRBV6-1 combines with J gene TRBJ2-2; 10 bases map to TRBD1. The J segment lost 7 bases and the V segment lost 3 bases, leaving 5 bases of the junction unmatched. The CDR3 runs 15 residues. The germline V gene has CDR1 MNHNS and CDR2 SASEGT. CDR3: CASSEPGQGNGELFF. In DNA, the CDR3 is TGTGCCAGCAGTGAGCCGGGACAGGGGAACGGGGAGCTGTTTTTT.

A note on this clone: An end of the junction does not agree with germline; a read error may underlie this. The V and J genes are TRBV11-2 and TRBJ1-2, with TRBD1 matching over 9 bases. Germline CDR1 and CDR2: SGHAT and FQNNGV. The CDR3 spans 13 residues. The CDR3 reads CASSPTGGIGNTF. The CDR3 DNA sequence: TGTGCCAGCAGCCCAACAGGGGGCATTGGCAACACCTTC.

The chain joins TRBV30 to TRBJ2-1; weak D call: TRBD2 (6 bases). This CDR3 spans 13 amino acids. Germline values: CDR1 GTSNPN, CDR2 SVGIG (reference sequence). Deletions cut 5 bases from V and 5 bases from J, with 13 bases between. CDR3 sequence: CAWGGTVNNEQFF. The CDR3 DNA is TGTGCCTGGGGCGGGACCGTAAACAATGAGCAGTTCTTC.

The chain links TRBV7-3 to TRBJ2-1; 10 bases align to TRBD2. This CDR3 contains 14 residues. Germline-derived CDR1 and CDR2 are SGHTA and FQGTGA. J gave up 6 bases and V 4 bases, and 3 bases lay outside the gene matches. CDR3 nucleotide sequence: TGTGCCAGCAGCTCCGGGACTAGCGCCAATGAGCAGTTCTTC. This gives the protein CASSSGTSANEQFF.

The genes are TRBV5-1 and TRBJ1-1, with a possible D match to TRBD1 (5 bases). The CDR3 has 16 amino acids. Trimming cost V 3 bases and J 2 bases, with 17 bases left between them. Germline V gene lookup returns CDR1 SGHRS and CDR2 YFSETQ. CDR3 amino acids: CASSSRPGGVNTEAFF. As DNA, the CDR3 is TGCGCCAGCAGCTCGAGACCCGGGGGTGTTAACACTGAAGCTTTCTTT.

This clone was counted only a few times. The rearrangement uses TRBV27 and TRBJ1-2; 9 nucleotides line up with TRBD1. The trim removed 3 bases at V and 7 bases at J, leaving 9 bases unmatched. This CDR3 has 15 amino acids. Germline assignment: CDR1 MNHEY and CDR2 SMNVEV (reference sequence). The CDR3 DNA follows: TGTGCCAGCAGTTTTTCGGGACAGGGAATTGTTGGCTACACCTTC. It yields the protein CASSFSGQGIVGYTF.

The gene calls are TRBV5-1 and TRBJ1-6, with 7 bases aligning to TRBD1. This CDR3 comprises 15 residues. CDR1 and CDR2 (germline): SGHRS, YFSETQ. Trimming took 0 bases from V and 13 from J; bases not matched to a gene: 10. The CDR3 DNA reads TGCGCCAGCAGCTTGGAAAGGGGGCCCGGCTTTCCCCTCCACTTT. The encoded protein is CASSLERGPGFPLHF. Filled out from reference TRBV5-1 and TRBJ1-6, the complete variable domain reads KAGVTQTPRYLIKTRGQQVTLSCSPISGHRSVSWYQQTPGQGLQFLFEYFSETQRNKGNFPGRFSGRQFSNSRSEMNVSTLELGDSALYLCASSLERGPGFPLHFGNGTRLTVT.

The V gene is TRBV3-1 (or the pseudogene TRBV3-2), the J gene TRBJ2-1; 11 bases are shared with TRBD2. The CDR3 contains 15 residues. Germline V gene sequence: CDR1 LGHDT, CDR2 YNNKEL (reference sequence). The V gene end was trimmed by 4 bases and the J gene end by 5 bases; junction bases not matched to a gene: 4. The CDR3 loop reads CASSLTSGSDNEQFF. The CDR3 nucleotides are TGTGCCAGCAGCCTAACTAGCGGGAGTGACAATGAGCAGTTCTTC.

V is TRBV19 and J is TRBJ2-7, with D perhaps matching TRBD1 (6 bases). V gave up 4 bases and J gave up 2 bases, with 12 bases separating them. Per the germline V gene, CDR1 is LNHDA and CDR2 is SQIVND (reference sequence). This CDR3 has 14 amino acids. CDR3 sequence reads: CASSRDILTYEQYV. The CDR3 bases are TGTGCCAGTAGTAGGGACATATTGACCTACGAGCAGTACGTC.

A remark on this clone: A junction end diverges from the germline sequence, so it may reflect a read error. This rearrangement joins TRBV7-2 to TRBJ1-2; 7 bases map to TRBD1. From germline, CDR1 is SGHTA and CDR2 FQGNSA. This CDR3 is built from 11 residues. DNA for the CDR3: TGTGCCAGCAGCTTGGTCCGGGACAGCTTCTTC. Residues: CASSLVRDSFF.

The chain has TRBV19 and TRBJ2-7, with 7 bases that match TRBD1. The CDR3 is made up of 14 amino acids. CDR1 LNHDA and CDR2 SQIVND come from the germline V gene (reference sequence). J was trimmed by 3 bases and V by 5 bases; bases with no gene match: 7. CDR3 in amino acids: CASSPRGRLYEQYF. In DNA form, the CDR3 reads TGTGCCAGTAGTCCGAGGGGGCGTCTCTACGAGCAGTACTTC.

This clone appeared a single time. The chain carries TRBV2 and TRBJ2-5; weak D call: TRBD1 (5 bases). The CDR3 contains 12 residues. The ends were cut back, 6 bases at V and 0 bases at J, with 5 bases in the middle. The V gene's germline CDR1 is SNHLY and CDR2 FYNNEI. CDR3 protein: CASRDNQETQYF. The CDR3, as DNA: TGTGCCAGCAGGGACAACCAAGAGACCCAGTACTTC.